Listed here are 30 T cell receptor beta chains from one sample, sequenced in a study of T-cell memory formation after mild COVID-19. TCRdb re-called the 5' RACE reads through MiXCR, storing one row per CDR3 protein. Among about 240,000 distinct CDR3 sequences listed, over 9% were seen once. The specimen sequenced was PBMCs or a T cell subset sorted from them (not recorded which). Receptor source: a man aged 18 to 29 who had mild COVID-19 (a few samples of this study predate the infection). Cell type and time point are not known.

J is TRBJ2-1 and V is TRBV4-3; D uncertain. Deletions cut 0 bases from V and 0 bases from J, with 12 bases between. The CDR3 is 17 amino acids. Germline-derived CDR1 and CDR2 are LGHNA and YSLEER. The CDR3 loop reads CASSQDGSGSSYNEQFF. Written as DNA, the CDR3 is TGCGCCAGCAGCCAAGATGGGTCCGGCAGCTCCTACAATGAGCAGTTCTTC.

This chain joins TRBV5-1 and TRBJ2-2; no definite D call. V was shortened by 1 base and J by 2 bases, with 9 bases between the two germline ends. The CDR3 has 15 amino acids. Germline loops: CDR1 SGHRS, CDR2 YFSETQ. CDR3 DNA sequence: TGCGCCAGCAGCTTGTACAGATCAAACACCGGGGAGCTGTTTTTT. This gives the protein CASSLYRSNTGELFF.

The chain carries TRBV2 and TRBJ2-7; no firm D call. The CDR3 totals 14 residues. V was shortened by 6 bases and J by 2 bases, with 14 bases between the two germline ends. CDR1 SNHLY and CDR2 FYNNEI come from the germline V gene. The CDR3 nucleotides are TGTGCCAGCAGCCCTGGGCGTCTAACCTACGAGCAGTACTTC. This sequence encodes CASSPGRLTYEQYF.

This clonotype was detected a few times. V is TRBV7-3 and J is TRBJ2-1, with 11 bases lining up with TRBD2. Germline CDR1 reads SGHTA; CDR2 reads FQGTGA. The CDR3 has 17 amino acids. The ends lost 5 bases at V and 7 bases at J; junction bases unmatched: 13. The CDR3 sequence is CASSRSGGAFFRNEQFF. The CDR3 region has the DNA TGTGCCAGCAGCCGTAGCGGGGGGGCCTTTTTTAGGAATGAGCAGTTCTTC.

The chain has TRBV12-3 or TRBV12-4 and TRBJ2-2, with 9 bases fitting TRBD1. The CDR3 is made up of 16 amino acids. J lost 2 bases, V lost 4 bases, and 5 bases had no gene match. The CDR3 spells CASSWTGDGNTGELFF. For the CDR3, the DNA is TGTGCCAGCAGTTGGACAGGGGATGGCAACACCGGGGAGCTGTTTTTT.

This clonotype appeared many times. This sequence joins TRBV29-1 and TRBJ2-2; the D gene is possibly TRBD2 (5 bases). Germline V gene data show CDR1 as SQVTM and CDR2 as ANQGSEA. CDR3 length: 14 amino acids. Trimming pared 0 bases from V and 1 base from J, leaving 6 bases between. The CDR3 is CSVEDGGNTGELFF. For the CDR3, the DNA is TGCAGCGTTGAAGATGGAGGGAACACCGGGGAGCTGTTTTTT.

The chain employs TRBV7-6 and TRBJ2-1, with 9 bases aligning to TRBD1. This CDR3 is 18 amino acids long. V lost 1 base, J lost 7 bases, and 14 bases stayed unmatched. Per the germline V gene, CDR1 is SGHVS and CDR2 is FNYEAQ. The CDR3 bases are TGTGCCAGCAGCTTAGGGGTAGGCAGTACAGGGGGCCAAAATGAGCAGTTCTTC. Amino acids: CASSLGVGSTGGQNEQFF.

This clonotype was observed a handful of times. This chain links TRBV5-1 with TRBJ1-1; 10 bases fit TRBD1. J was trimmed by 0 bases and V by 4 bases; bases with no gene match: 9. The CDR3 is 17 amino acids. CDR1 is SGHRS and CDR2 is YFSETQ in the germline V gene. The CDR3 DNA reads as TGCGCCAGCAGCACCGACAGGGGGCTCAGTTTGAACACTGAAGCTTTCTTT. Amino acid sequence: CASSTDRGLSLNTEAFF.

This clonotype was seen a few times. The genes are TRBV4-1 and TRBJ2-5, with a tentative D call TRBD1 (6 bases). This CDR3 has 15 residues. V gave up 1 base and J gave up 5 bases, with 14 bases separating them. CDR1 is MGHRA, CDR2 YSYEKL, per germline. The CDR3 DNA follows: TGCGCCAGCAGCCAAGGAGTGGGGGCCGGGGAGACCCAGTACTTC. As protein: CASSQGVGAGETQYF.

In this sample, this clonotype turned up a few times. The chain recombines TRBV12-3 or TRBV12-4 with TRBJ1-6; TRBD1 might be the D (6 bases). V was shortened by 2 bases and J by 5 bases, with 10 bases between the two germline ends. The CDR3 covers 15 residues. The CDR3 spells CASSLRTANNSPLHF. The CDR3 region has the DNA TGTGCCAGCAGTTTACGGACAGCGAATAATTCACCCCTCCACTTT.

This clonotype occurred a few times. The J gene is TRBJ2-5, the V gene TRBV7-2; D ambiguous. Looked up from germline, CDR1 is SGHTA and CDR2 is FQGNSA. The V end lost 7 bases, the J end lost 4 bases, and 7 bases lay between the germline ends. The CDR3 runs 11 residues. CDR3 region: CASTKRETQYF. CDR3 DNA sequence: TGTGCCAGCACCAAAAGAGAGACCCAGTACTTC.

This chain uses TRBV6-5 with TRBJ2-7; weak D call: TRBD1 (6 bases). The CDR3 contains 16 residues. Germline values: CDR1 MNHEY, CDR2 SVGAGI. V was trimmed by 5 bases and J by 3 bases, leaving 20 bases between them. The CDR3 here is CASSPATGRGSYEQYF. The CDR3 DNA sequence: TGTGCCAGCAGTCCCGCTACAGGGCGTGGGAGCTACGAGCAGTACTTC.

V is TRBV28 and J is TRBJ2-1; 9 bases align to TRBD1. The CDR3 totals 13 residues. Germline values: CDR1 MDHEN, CDR2 SYDVKM. J lost 10 bases, V lost 4 bases, and 5 bases had no gene match. The DNA for the CDR3 is TGTGCCAGCAGTTCCGGGACAGGGAACGAGCAGTTCTTC. Translating it yields CASSSGTGNEQFF.

This chain connects TRBV19 to TRBJ1-1; weak D call: TRBD1 (5 bases). Per germline, CDR1 LNHDA and CDR2 SQIVND (reference sequence). The CDR3 is made up of 12 amino acids. Trimming cost V 8 bases and J 6 bases, with 13 bases left between them. This CDR3 is CASEGIAAEAFF. The CDR3 DNA sequence: TGTGCCAGTGAGGGGATCGCGGCTGAAGCTTTCTTT.

The V gene is TRBV20-1, the J gene TRBJ2-5; 14 positions match TRBD2. This CDR3 comprises 14 residues. Per germline, CDR1 DFQATT and CDR2 SNEGSKA (reference sequence). Germline trimming cut 8 bases from V and 5 bases from J; bases unmatched to any gene: 7. This CDR3 is CSPGTSGGWETQYF. The CDR3 DNA sequence: TGCAGTCCCGGGACTAGCGGGGGATGGGAGACCCAGTACTTC.

The chain links TRBV11-2 to TRBJ2-7; no clear D gene. The V gene lost 0 bases and the J gene lost 7 bases, with 10 bases spanning the gap. This CDR3 contains 13 residues. Germline V gene lookup returns CDR1 SGHAT and CDR2 FQNNGV. In nucleotides, the CDR3 is TGTGCCAGCAGCTTAGACAGGTTCGGAGAGCAGTACGTC. This sequence encodes CASSLDRFGEQYV.

This chain uses TRBV7-6 with TRBJ2-3; D might be TRBD1 (6 bases). V lost 5 bases, J lost 4 bases, and 19 bases lay in between. This CDR3 has 16 amino acids. Per the germline V gene, CDR1 is SGHVS and CDR2 is FNYEAQ. DNA for the CDR3: TGTGCCAGCAGCAACATCAGGGGCTTGGAGGCAGATACGCAGTATTTT. Translation: CASSNIRGLEADTQYF. Filled out from reference TRBV7-6 and TRBJ2-3, the complete variable domain reads GAGVSQSPRYKVTKRGQDVALRCDPISGHVSLYWYRQALGQGPEFLTYFNYEAQQDKSGLPNDRFSAERPEGSISTLTIQRTEQRDSAMYRCASSNIRGLEADTQYFGPGTRLTVL.

This clonotype came up a few times. The chain recombines TRBV10-3 with TRBJ2-6; D gene uncertain. V was pared by 10 bases and J by 0 bases, with 10 bases between. CDR3 size: 14 residues. The germline V gene encodes CDR1 ENHRY and CDR2 SYGVKD. The chain's CDR3 is CANSPGSGANVLTF. CDR3 bases: TGTGCCAATTCGCCGGGCTCTGGGGCCAACGTCCTGACTTTC.

The chain joins TRBV7-9 to TRBJ2-7, with D possibly called TRBD1 or TRBD2 (6 bases each). Trimming shortened V by 5 bases and J by 0 bases, and 20 bases separated the two germline ends. The CDR3 covers 17 residues. Germline V gives CDR1 SEHNR, CDR2 FQNEAQ (reference sequence). The CDR3 spells CASSPPPRGQSSYEQYF. CDR3 bases: TGTGCCAGCAGCCCACCGCCTCGGGGGCAGAGCTCCTACGAGCAGTACTTC.

This clonotype was found a few times. The chain recombines TRBV12-3 or TRBV12-4 with TRBJ1-4, with TRBD1 matching 12 bases. The CDR3 is 14 residues long. V trimming: 6 bases; J trimming: 10 bases; junction bases outside the gene matches: 6. CDR3 sequence: CASSPGTGGGKLFF. For the CDR3, the DNA is TGTGCCAGCAGCCCCGGGACAGGGGGCGGAAAACTGTTTTTT.

The chain has TRBV12-3 or TRBV12-4 and TRBJ2-4; possible D gene TRBD2, 6 bases. Trimming left V 5 bases short and J 4 bases short, with 24 bases between. The CDR3 totals 18 residues. The CDR3 DNA reads as TGTGCCAGCAGTCCCGGCGGGGCCCGGTACAGTACAAAAAACATTCAGTACTTC. Its protein product is CASSPGGARYSTKNIQYF.

This clonotype was seen only a few times. The chain carries TRBV15 and TRBJ2-3; D may correspond to TRBD1 or TRBD2 (6 bases each). V was cut by 0 bases and J by 5 bases, with 12 bases left in between. CDR3 size: 15 residues. From germline, CDR1 is LNHNV and CDR2 YYDKDF (reference sequence). The CDR3 loop reads CATSRDHGGQDTQYF. CDR3 sequence (DNA): TGTGCCACCAGCAGAGATCATGGGGGGCAAGATACGCAGTATTTT.

This clonotype has ten or more counts. The gene calls are TRBV5-1 and TRBJ2-1, with D unresolved. Trimming shortened V by 4 bases and J by 10 bases, and 12 bases separated the two germline ends. The CDR3 consists of 12 residues. Germline V CDR1 and CDR2: SGHRS, YFSETQ. The CDR3 bases are TGCGCCAGCAGCCTCCTTACCGGCGAGCAGTTCTTC. Residues: CASSLLTGEQFF.

The chain couples TRBV4-3 to TRBJ2-4; the D gene is possibly TRBD1 (5 bases). Trimming took off 1 base at V and 6 bases at J, with 16 bases between the two ends. Germline loops: CDR1 LGHNA, CDR2 YSLEER. This CDR3 contains 16 residues. The CDR3 sequence is CASSQAPVVTGNIQYF. DNA of the CDR3: TGCGCCAGCAGCCAAGCCCCAGTTGTAACAGGAAACATTCAGTACTTC.

The table lists this clonotype with a few counts. The chain has TRBV11-2 and TRBJ1-5, with D possibly matching TRBD1 (6 bases). V dropped 0 bases and J dropped 1 base, with 16 bases sitting between them. The CDR3 has 18 residues. CDR1 is SGHAT and CDR2 is FQNNGV in the germline V gene. CDR3 loop: CASSLDPAGALSNQPQHF. The CDR3 DNA sequence: TGTGCCAGCAGCTTAGATCCGGCAGGGGCCCTGAGCAATCAGCCCCAGCATTTT.

This clonotype came up many times. V usage is TRBV7-2 and J usage is TRBJ2-5, with D perhaps assigned TRBD1 or TRBD2 (6 bases each). Germline-derived CDR1 and CDR2 are SGHTA and FQGNSA. The CDR3 contains 15 residues. The V gene lost 5 bases and the J gene lost 4 bases, with 17 bases spanning the gap. This chain's CDR3 is CASSNSEGGSETQYF. The CDR3 DNA reads as TGTGCCAGCAGCAATAGCGAGGGGGGCTCAGAGACCCAGTACTTC.

In its sample, this clonotype was seen a few times. The chain uses TRBV18 and TRBJ1-5; 7 positions match TRBD1. After removal of 4 bases from V and 5 bases from J, the junction contained 8 bases not matched to a gene. Germline V gene sequence: CDR1 KGHSH, CDR2 LQKENI. The CDR3 loop spans 15 amino acids. The CDR3 here is CASSLTGVGDQPQHF. The CDR3, as DNA: TGTGCCAGCTCACTCACAGGGGTCGGAGATCAGCCCCAGCATTTT.

This chain uses TRBV7-6 with TRBJ2-3, with D possibly being TRBD1 or TRBD2 (5 bases each). V gave up 5 bases and J gave up 2 bases, with 11 bases separating them. The germline gives CDR1 SGHVS, CDR2 FNYEAQ. The CDR3 runs to 14 residues. For the CDR3, the DNA is TGTGCCAGCAGCGTGACCGGGACCACAGATACGCAGTATTTT. Its protein product is CASSVTGTTDTQYF. Using reference TRBV7-6 and TRBJ2-3 for the parts outside the CDR3, the full variable domain is GAGVSQSPRYKVTKRGQDVALRCDPISGHVSLYWYRQALGQGPEFLTYFNYEAQQDKSGLPNDRFSAERPEGSISTLTIQRTEQRDSAMYRCASSVTGTTDTQYFGPGTRLTVL.

The sample holds many counts of this clonotype. J is TRBJ2-1 and V is TRBV11-2; D is unclear. Germline CDR1 SGHAT, CDR2 FQNNGV. The CDR3 is 13 amino acids. V was shortened by 5 bases and J by 4 bases, with 9 bases between the two germline ends. The CDR3, as DNA: TGTGCCAGCAGCCCCCGTGGGTACAATGAGCAGTTCTTC. Translated, it gives CASSPRGYNEQFF.

This clonotype was seen more than once but under ten times. V is TRBV6-5 and J is TRBJ1-6, with 8 bases matching TRBD1. V lost 5 bases to trimming and J lost 10 bases; unmatched junction nucleotides: 1. The CDR3 consists of 12 residues. Looked up from germline, CDR1 is MNHEY and CDR2 is SVGAGI. The chain's CDR3 is CASSHRGSPLHF. CDR3 DNA sequence: TGTGCCAGCAGTCACAGGGGGTCACCCCTCCACTTT.